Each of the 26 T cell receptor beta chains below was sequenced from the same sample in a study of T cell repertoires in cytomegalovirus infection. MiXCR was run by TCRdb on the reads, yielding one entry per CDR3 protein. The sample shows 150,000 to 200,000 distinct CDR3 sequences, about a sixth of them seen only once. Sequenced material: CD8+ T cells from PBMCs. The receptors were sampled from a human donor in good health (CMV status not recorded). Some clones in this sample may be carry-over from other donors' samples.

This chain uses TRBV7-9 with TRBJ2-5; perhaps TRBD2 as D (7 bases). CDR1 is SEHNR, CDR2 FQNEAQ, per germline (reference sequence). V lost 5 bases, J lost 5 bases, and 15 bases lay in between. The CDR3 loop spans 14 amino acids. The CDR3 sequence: CASSPLGGAETQYF. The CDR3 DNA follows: TGTGCCAGCAGCCCACTAGGGGGGGCGGAGACCCAGTACTTC.

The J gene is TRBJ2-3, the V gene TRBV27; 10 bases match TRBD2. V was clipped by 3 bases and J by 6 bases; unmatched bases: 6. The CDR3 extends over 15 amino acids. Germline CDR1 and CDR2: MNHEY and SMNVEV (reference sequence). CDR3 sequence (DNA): TGTGCCAGCAGTTTCGGAGCGGGGGGGATGGATACGCAGTATTTT. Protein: CASSFGAGGMDTQYF.

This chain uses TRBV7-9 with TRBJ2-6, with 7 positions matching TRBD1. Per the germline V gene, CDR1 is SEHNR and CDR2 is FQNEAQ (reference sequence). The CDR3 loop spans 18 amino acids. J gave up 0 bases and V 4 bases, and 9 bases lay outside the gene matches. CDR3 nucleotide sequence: TGTGCCAGCAGCTCGCTTAAACAGGGGAGCTCTGGGGCCAACGTCCTGACTTTC. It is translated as CASSSLKQGSSGANVLTF.

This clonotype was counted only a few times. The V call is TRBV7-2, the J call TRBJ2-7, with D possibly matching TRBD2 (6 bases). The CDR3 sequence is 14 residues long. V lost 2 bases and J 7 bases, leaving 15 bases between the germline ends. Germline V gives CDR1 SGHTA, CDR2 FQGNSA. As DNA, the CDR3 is TGTGCCAGCAGCTTATTGGAGGGGCAGGGAGAGCAGTACTTC. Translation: CASSLLEGQGEQYF.

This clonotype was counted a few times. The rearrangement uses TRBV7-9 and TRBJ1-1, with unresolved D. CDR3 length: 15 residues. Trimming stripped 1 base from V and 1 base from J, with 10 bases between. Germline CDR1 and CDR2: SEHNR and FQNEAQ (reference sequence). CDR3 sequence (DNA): TGTGCCAGCAGCTTAGACACTCAAGCGAACACTGAAGCTTTCTTT. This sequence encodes CASSLDTQANTEAFF.

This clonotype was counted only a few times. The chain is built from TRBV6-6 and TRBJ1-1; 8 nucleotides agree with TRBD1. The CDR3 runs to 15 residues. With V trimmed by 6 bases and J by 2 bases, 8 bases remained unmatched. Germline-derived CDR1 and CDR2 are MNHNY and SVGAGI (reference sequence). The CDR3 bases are TGTGCCAGCAGGACGGACAGGGTCGGTAACACTGAAGCTTTCTTT. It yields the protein CASRTDRVGNTEAFF.

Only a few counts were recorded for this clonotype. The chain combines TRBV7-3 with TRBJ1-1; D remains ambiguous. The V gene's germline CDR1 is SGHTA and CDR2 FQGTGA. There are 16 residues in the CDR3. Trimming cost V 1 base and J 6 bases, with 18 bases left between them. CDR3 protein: CASSLRVGKPGAEAFF. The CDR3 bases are TGTGCCAGCAGCTTAAGAGTGGGAAAACCTGGCGCTGAAGCTTTCTTT.

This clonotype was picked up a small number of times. This chain's CDR3 is CASGDYGTSKYNEQFF. The CDR3 DNA sequence: TGTGCTAGTGGGGACTACGGGACCAGTAAGTACAATGAGCAGTTCTTC. The chain carries TRBV12-5 and TRBJ2-1; weak D call: TRBD2 (6 bases). The germline V and J ends were trimmed by 6 bases and 4 bases, with 19 bases remaining between them. There are 16 residues in the CDR3. Germline CDR1 LGHNT, CDR2 FRNRAP.

The CDR3 DNA follows: TGTGCCAGCTCCTGGCTAGCGGGGGGCACTAACACCGGGGAGCTGTTTTTT. This gives the protein CASSWLAGGTNTGELFF. This sequence joins TRBV6-6 and TRBJ2-2; TRBD2 matches 11 bases. Looked up from germline, CDR1 is MNHNY and CDR2 is SVGAGI (reference sequence). CDR3 length equals 17 residues. The ends lost 8 bases at V and 2 bases at J; junction bases unmatched: 10.

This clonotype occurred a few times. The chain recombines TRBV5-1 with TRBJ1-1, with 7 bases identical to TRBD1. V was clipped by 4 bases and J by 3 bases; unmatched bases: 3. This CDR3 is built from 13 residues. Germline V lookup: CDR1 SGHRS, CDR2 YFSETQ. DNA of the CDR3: TGCGCCAGCAGCCCAGGGGGTTACACTGAAGCTTTCTTT. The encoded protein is CASSPGGYTEAFF.

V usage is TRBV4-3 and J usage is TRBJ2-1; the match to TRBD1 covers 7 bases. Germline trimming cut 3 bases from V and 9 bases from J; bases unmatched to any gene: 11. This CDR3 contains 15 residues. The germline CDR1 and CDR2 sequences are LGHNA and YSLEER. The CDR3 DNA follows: TGCGCCAGCAGCCAGGGCCCCGACAGGGCACTTGAGCAGTTCTTC. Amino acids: CASSQGPDRALEQFF.

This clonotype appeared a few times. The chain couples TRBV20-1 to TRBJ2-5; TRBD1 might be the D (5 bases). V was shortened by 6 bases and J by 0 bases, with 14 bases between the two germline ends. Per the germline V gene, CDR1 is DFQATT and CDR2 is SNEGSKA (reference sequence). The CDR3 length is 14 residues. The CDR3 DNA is TGCAGTGCCCCCGACAGTACGTACCAAGAGACCCAGTACTTC. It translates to CSAPDSTYQETQYF.

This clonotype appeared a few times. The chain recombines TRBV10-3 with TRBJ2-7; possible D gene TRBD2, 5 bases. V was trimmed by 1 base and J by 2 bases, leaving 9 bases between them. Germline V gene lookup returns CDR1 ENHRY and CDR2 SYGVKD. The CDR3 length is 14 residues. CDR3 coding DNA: TGTGCCATCAGTGAGTACCCGGAGGCCTACGAGCAGTACTTC. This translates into CAISEYPEAYEQYF.

CDR3 sequence: CASSLPDGSYEQYF. The CDR3 DNA reads as TGTGCCAGCAGCTTACCTGACGGCTCCTACGAGCAGTACTTC. V is TRBV11-2 and J is TRBJ2-7; D is undetermined. The CDR3 length is 14 residues. CDR1 and CDR2 from the germline V gene are SGHAT and FQNNGV. Trimming shortened V by 2 bases and J by 0 bases, and 8 bases separated the two germline ends. Filled out from reference TRBV11-2 and TRBJ2-7, the complete variable domain reads EAGVAQSPRYKIIEKRQSVAFWCNPISGHATLYWYQQILGQGPKLLIQFQNNGVVDDSQLPKDRFSAERLKGVDSTLKIQPAKLEDSAVYLCASSLPDGSYEQYFGPGTRLTVT.

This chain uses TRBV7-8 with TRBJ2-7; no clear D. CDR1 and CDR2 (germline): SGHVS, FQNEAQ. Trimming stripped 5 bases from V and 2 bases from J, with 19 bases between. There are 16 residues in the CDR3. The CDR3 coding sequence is TGTGCCAGCAGCGCCCGGACGCCGGGTTATCCCTACGAGCAGTACTTC. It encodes CASSARTPGYPYEQYF.

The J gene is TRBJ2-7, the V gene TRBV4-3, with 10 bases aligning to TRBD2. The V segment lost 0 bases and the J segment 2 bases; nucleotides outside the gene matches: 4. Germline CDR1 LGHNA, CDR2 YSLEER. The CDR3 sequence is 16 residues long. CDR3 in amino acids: CASSQDRTSGTYEQYF. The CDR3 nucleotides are TGCGCCAGCAGCCAAGATAGGACTAGCGGCACCTACGAGCAGTACTTC.

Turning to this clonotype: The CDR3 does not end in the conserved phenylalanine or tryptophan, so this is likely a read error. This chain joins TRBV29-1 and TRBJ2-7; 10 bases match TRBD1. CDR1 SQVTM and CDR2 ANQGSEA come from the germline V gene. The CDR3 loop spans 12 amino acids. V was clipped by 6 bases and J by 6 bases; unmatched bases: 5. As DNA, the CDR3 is TGCAGCGTCGGGACAGGGGCAATCGAGCAGTACTTG. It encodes CSVGTGAIEQYL.

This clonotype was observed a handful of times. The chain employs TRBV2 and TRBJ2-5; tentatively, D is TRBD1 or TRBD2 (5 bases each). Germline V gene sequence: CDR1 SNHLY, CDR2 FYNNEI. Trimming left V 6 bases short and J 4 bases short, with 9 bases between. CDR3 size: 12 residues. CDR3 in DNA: TGTGCCAGCAGGGCAGGGAGAGAGACCCAGTACTTC. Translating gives CASRAGRETQYF.

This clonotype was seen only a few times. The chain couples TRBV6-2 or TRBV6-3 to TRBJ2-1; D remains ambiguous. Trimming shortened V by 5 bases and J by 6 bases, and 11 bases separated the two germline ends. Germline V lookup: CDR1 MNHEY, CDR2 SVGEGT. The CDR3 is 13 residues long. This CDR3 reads CASSQYVVNEQFF. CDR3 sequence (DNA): TGTGCCAGCAGTCAGTATGTGGTCAATGAGCAGTTCTTC.

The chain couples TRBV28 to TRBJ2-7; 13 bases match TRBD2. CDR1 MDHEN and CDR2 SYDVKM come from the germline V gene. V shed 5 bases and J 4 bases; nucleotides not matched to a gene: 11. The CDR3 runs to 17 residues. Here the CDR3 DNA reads TGTGCCAGCAGTGACGGGACTAGCGGGGTGCAATTTTACGAGCAGTACTTC. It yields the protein CASSDGTSGVQFYEQYF.

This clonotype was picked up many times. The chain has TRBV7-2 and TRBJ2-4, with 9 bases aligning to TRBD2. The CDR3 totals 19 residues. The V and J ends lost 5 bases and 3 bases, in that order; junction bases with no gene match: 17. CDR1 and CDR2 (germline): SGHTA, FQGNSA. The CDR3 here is CASSLVEAAGGYLKNIQYF. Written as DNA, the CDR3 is TGTGCCAGCAGCCTAGTTGAGGCAGCGGGGGGATACCTCAAAAACATTCAGTACTTC.

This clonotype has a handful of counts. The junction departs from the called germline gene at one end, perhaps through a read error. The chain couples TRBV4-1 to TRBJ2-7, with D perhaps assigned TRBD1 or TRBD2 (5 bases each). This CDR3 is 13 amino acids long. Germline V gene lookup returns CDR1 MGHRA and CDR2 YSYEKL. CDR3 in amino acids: CASSQGTSYEQYF. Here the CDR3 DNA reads TGTGCCAGCAGTCAAGGGACCTCCTACGAGCAGTACTTC.

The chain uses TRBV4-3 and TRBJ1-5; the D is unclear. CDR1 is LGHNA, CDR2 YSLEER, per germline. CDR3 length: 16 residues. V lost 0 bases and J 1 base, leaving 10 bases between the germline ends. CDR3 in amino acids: CASSQDYRASNQPQHF. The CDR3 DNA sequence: TGCGCCAGCAGCCAAGATTATCGGGCAAGCAATCAGCCCCAGCATTTT.

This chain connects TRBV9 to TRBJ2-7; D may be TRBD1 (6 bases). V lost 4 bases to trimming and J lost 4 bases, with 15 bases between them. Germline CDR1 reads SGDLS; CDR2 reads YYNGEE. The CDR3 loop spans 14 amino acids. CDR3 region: CASSPRTAQYEQYF. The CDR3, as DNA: TGTGCCAGCAGCCCCAGGACAGCGCAGTACGAGCAGTACTTC.

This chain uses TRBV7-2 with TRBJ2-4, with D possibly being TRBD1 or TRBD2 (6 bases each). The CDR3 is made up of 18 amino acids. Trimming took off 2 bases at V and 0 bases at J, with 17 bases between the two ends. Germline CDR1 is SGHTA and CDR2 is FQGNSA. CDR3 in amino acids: CASSLRGGRFQAKNIQYF. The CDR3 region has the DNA TGTGCCAGCAGCTTACGAGGGGGGCGCTTTCAAGCCAAAAACATTCAGTACTTC.

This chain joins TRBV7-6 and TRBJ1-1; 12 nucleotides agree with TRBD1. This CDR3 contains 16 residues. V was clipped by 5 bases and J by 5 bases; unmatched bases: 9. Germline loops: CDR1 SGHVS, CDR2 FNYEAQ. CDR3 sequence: CASSHRRDRGQTEAFF. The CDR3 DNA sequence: TGTGCCAGCAGCCACCGCCGGGACAGGGGGCAAACTGAAGCTTTCTTT. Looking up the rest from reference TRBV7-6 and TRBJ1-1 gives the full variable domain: GAGVSQSPRYKVTKRGQDVALRCDPISGHVSLYWYRQALGQGPEFLTYFNYEAQQDKSGLPNDRFSAERPEGSISTLTIQRTEQRDSAMYRCASSHRRDRGQTEAFFGQGTRLTVV.